This passage covers 17 T cell receptor beta chains from one sample sequenced in a study of OX40 agonist ivuxolimab in advanced cancers. Data came from immunoSEQ multiplex PCR; TCRdb stores just in-frame clones and leaves some out. The sample holds fewer than 80,000 clones; approximately 86% are singletons and the top ten take approximately 0.75%. The sequencing used CD4+ or CD8+ T cells sorted from blood, collected in a trial of the OX40 agonist ivuxolimab. Source of these receptors: an adult with an advanced solid tumor such as melanoma, head and neck, liver or kidney cancer.

This clone turned up a few times. This sequence joins TRBV5-6 and TRBJ2-5; 7 nucleotides align to TRBD2. Trimming at V came to 4 bases and at J to 3 bases, leaving 12 bases not matched to a gene. CDR3 length equals 16 residues. The germline gives CDR1 SGHDT, CDR2 YYEEEE. CDR3 DNA sequence: TGTGCCAGCAGCCGAAGGGGAGGGAGACTTAAAGAGACCCAGTACTTC. Protein: CASSRRGGRLKETQYF.

CDR3 in DNA: TGTGCCAGCAGTTTGGGCAGGGGGACTCAGCCCCAGCATTTT. Translation gives CASSLGRGTQPQHF. The chain recombines TRBV28 with TRBJ1-5, with 7 bases fitting TRBD1. V trimming: 3 bases; J trimming: 6 bases; junction bases outside the gene matches: 5. This CDR3 is 14 amino acids long. Per the germline V gene, CDR1 is MDHEN and CDR2 is SYDVKM. The variable domain in full, with the rest retrieved from reference TRBV28 and TRBJ1-5, is DVKVTQSSRYLVKRTGEKVFLECVQDMDHENMFWYRQDPGLGLRLIYFSYDVKMKEKGDIPEGYSVSREKKERFSLILESASTNQTSMYLCASSLGRGTQPQHFGDGTRLSIL.

The chain has TRBV5-1 and TRBJ1-6; D is unclear. The V end was cut by 0 bases, the J end by 7 bases, with 11 bases between. The CDR3 sequence is 15 residues long. Germline lookup yields CDR1 SGHRS and CDR2 YFSETQ. DNA for the CDR3: TGCGCCAGCAGCTTGGGGGCAGGTGGGAATTCACCCCTCCACTTT. This codes for CASSLGAGGNSPLHF.

The chain links TRBV5-1 to TRBJ1-5; tentative D call: TRBD1 (5 bases). Germline loops: CDR1 SGHRS, CDR2 YFSETQ. This CDR3 has 15 amino acids. Between the trimmed V and J ends, which lost 1 base and 2 bases, there was a span of 10 bases. CDR3: CASSLHGTGNQPQHF. CDR3 nucleotide sequence: TGCGCCAGCAGCTTGCACGGGACCGGCAATCAGCCCCAGCATTTT.

The chain combines TRBV7-2 with TRBJ2-5, with TRBD1 identical over 8 bases. J was trimmed by 6 bases and V by 4 bases; bases with no gene match: 4. The CDR3 is 13 residues long. Germline V gene sequence: CDR1 SGHTA, CDR2 FQGNSA. The CDR3 loop reads CASSSGTGKTQYF. The CDR3 DNA reads TGTGCCAGCAGCTCCGGGACAGGAAAGACCCAGTACTTC. The variable domain in full, completed from reference TRBV7-2 and TRBJ2-5, reads GAGVSQSPSNKVTEKGKDVELRCDPISGHTALYWYRQSLGQGLEFLIYFQGNSAPDKSGLPSDRFSAERTGGSVSTLTIQRTQQEDSAVYLCASSSGTGKTQYFGPGTRLLVL.

The gene calls are TRBV6-6 and TRBJ1-1, with D unclear. V was trimmed by 4 bases and J by 1 base, leaving 7 bases between them. This CDR3 is 13 amino acids long. The germline V gene encodes CDR1 MNHNY and CDR2 SVGAGI (reference sequence). For the CDR3, the DNA is TGTGCCAGCAGTTTCCCCAAGAACACTGAAGCTTTCTTT. Its translation: CASSFPKNTEAFF.

The chain links TRBV5-1 to TRBJ2-5; the D call may be TRBD1 or TRBD2 (7 bases each). The CDR3 is made up of 14 amino acids. Germline loops: CDR1 SGHRS, CDR2 YFSETQ. Trimming shortened V by 3 bases and J by 4 bases, and 13 bases separated the two germline ends. The CDR3 DNA sequence: TGCGCCAGCAGCTCGACAGGGAGGGGAGAGACCCAGTACTTC. Translating it yields CASSSTGRGETQYF.

The rearrangement joins TRBV6-5 to TRBJ1-2; 10 nucleotides agree with TRBD1. J lost 8 bases, V lost 6 bases, and 3 bases had no gene match. Germline lookup yields CDR1 MNHEY and CDR2 SVGAGI. The CDR3 covers 12 residues. CDR3 loop: CASSLTGGGYTF. The CDR3 DNA is TGTGCCAGCAGCCTGACAGGGGGCGGCTACACCTTC.

This sequence joins TRBV28 and TRBJ2-7, with 7 bases matching TRBD2. The germline gives CDR1 MDHEN, CDR2 SYDVKM. The CDR3 spans 14 residues. The V and J ends lost 7 bases and 6 bases, in that order; junction bases with no gene match: 12. CDR3 amino acids: CASTTPGREPEQYF. The DNA of the CDR3 is TGTGCCAGCACCACCCCCGGGCGGGAGCCCGAGCAGTACTTC.

The chain has TRBV11-3 and TRBJ2-1; the D gene is possibly TRBD2 (6 bases). The CDR3 is 13 residues long. The germline CDR1 and CDR2 sequences are SGHNT and YENEEA. The V end was cut by 0 bases, the J end by 10 bases, with 10 bases between. CDR3 region: CASSLDRRGEQFF. CDR3 DNA sequence: TGTGCCAGCAGCTTAGATAGGAGGGGAGAGCAGTTCTTC.

The chain joins TRBV19 to TRBJ2-5; the D gene is possibly TRBD1 (5 bases). In germline, CDR1 is LNHDA, CDR2 SQIVND (reference sequence). CDR3 length: 15 amino acids. V lost 5 bases and J lost 5, with 18 bases in between. CDR3 in amino acids: CASSFSGPPGETQYF. The CDR3 DNA is TGTGCCAGTAGTTTTTCAGGGCCCCCAGGGGAGACCCAGTACTTC.

V is TRBV2 and J is TRBJ2-1; no clear D gene. The CDR3 has 16 residues. Trimming took off 4 bases at V and 2 bases at J, with 15 bases between the two ends. Germline assignment: CDR1 SNHLY and CDR2 FYNNEI. The CDR3 sequence is CASSGKLTRTYNEQFF. CDR3 in DNA: TGTGCCAGCAGTGGAAAGCTCACCAGGACCTACAATGAGCAGTTCTTC.

The rearrangement uses TRBV6-5 and TRBJ2-2; 7 nucleotides align to TRBD1. Germline V gene sequence: CDR1 MNHEY, CDR2 SVGAGI. The CDR3 length is 15 residues. The V and J ends lost 2 bases and 5 bases, in that order; junction bases with no gene match: 5. The CDR3 DNA follows: TGTGCCAGCAGTTACCAACAGGGGAATACCGGGGAGCTGTTTTTT. The encoded protein is CASSYQQGNTGELFF.

The V and J genes are TRBV7-2 and TRBJ1-1; 11 nucleotides align to TRBD1. The CDR3 contains 14 residues. Per the germline V gene, CDR1 is SGHTA and CDR2 is FQGNSA. The V gene end was trimmed by 6 bases and the J gene end by 5 bases; junction bases not matched to a gene: 5. This CDR3 reads CASSPDRGRTEAFF. The CDR3 coding sequence is TGTGCCAGCAGTCCGGACAGGGGGCGGACTGAAGCTTTCTTT.

This sequence joins TRBV7-2 and TRBJ1-1; D uncertain. The CDR3 length is 14 residues. V was shortened by 2 bases and J by 6 bases, with 13 bases between the two germline ends. The germline V gene encodes CDR1 SGHTA and CDR2 FQGNSA. Written as DNA, the CDR3 is TGTGCCAGCAGCTTAAGTCCCGGACTACCTGAAGCTTTCTTT. Its protein is CASSLSPGLPEAFF.

The chain combines TRBV21-1 with TRBJ2-7; the DNA was not used to check the table's D call, TRBD1. TRBV21-1 is tagged as a pseudogene. The CDR3 spans 14 residues. CDR3: CASSPKGTASEQYF. In DNA, the CDR3 is TGTGCCAGCAGCCCAAAAGGGACAGCATCCGAGCAGTACTTC.

This clone was counted once. CDR3 sequence reads: CASRDPGQYNEQFF. The CDR3 DNA follows: TGTGCCAGCAGGGATCCGGGACAGTACAATGAGCAGTTCTTC. The chain has TRBV6-1 and TRBJ2-1, with 7 bases fitting TRBD1. Germline-derived CDR1 and CDR2 are MNHNS and SASEGT. J lost 4 bases, V lost 6 bases, and 6 bases had no gene match. The CDR3 has 14 amino acids.